The 20 T cell receptor beta chains below all came from one sample that was sequenced in a study of OX40 agonist ivuxolimab in advanced cancers. The method was immunoSEQ multiplex PCR; TCRdb's version includes in-frame clones alone and lacks a portion of them. The repertoire consists of 65,000 to 95,000 clones, with around 90% occurring once and the leading ten covering approximately 9.9%. Sequenced material: CD4+ or CD8+ T cells sorted from blood, taken in a trial of the OX40 agonist ivuxolimab. Receptors originate from an adult with an advanced solid tumor such as melanoma, head and neck, liver or kidney cancer.

The rearrangement joins TRBV4-3 to TRBJ2-3; D ambiguous. Germline lookup yields CDR1 LGHNA and CDR2 YSLEER. V lost 4 bases, J lost 1 base, and 9 bases lay in between. The CDR3 loop spans 14 amino acids. The CDR3 nucleotides read TGCGCCAGCAGCCCTGAGCTGGGCACAGATACGCAGTATTTT. Amino acids: CASSPELGTDTQYF.

The rearrangement joins TRBV21-1 to TRBJ1-6. TRBV21-1 is a pseudogene locus. The CDR3 runs to 12 residues. DNA for the CDR3: TGTGCCAGCCGCCGGTATAATTCACCCCTCCACTTT. This encodes CASRRYNSPLHF.

There are a few counts of this clone. V usage is TRBV6-5 and J usage is TRBJ1-6; a possible D gene is TRBD1 (6 bases). The CDR3 covers 14 residues. The germline V and J ends were trimmed by 6 bases and 7 bases, with 13 bases remaining between them. Germline V gives CDR1 MNHEY, CDR2 SVGAGI. CDR3 residues: CASSPGQRNSPLHF. CDR3 nucleotide sequence: TGTGCCAGCAGCCCCGGACAGCGAAATTCACCCCTCCACTTT.

The V call is TRBV27, the J call TRBJ2-7; TRBD2 matches at 9 bases. Losses at the gene ends were 5 bases for V and 1 base for J; bases not matched to a gene: 0. The CDR3 contains 13 residues. Germline CDR1 reads MNHEY; CDR2 reads SMNVEV (reference sequence). The chain's CDR3 is CASSSGRSYEQYF. CDR3 coding DNA: TGTGCCAGCAGTAGCGGGAGGTCCTACGAGCAGTACTTC.

This sequence joins TRBV15 and TRBJ1-1, with a possible D match to TRBD1 (5 bases). The germline V gene has CDR1 LNHNV and CDR2 YYDKDF (reference sequence). The ends were cut back, 5 bases at V and 1 base at J, with 8 bases in the middle. The CDR3 has 13 amino acids. CDR3: CATSWTSNTEAFF. The CDR3 nucleotides are TGTGCCACCAGCTGGACATCGAACACTGAAGCTTTCTTT.

The chain links TRBV6-7 to TRBJ1-6; D might be TRBD1 (6 bases). Being an ORF, TRBV6-7 has a function that is uncertain. The CDR3 totals 18 residues. Trimming left V 0 bases short and J 7 bases short, with 19 bases between. The CDR3 here is CASSYSPGGSVVNSPLHF. In DNA form, the CDR3 reads TGTGCCAGCAGTTACTCGCCCGGGGGCAGCGTTGTAAATTCACCCCTCCACTTT.

The chain recombines TRBV7-8 with TRBJ2-3, with D unclear. V dropped 5 bases and J dropped 2 bases, with 11 bases sitting between them. The length of the CDR3 is 14 residues. Looked up from germline, CDR1 is SGHVS and CDR2 is FQNEAQ. The DNA for the CDR3 is TGTGCCAGCAGCCTCAACGGACCCACAGATACGCAGTATTTT. Amino acid sequence: CASSLNGPTDTQYF.

DNA of the CDR3: TGCGCCAGCAGCCAACCGGGACTGCAAGAGACCCAGTACTTC. It codes for CASSQPGLQETQYF. The rearrangement joins TRBV4-1 to TRBJ2-5, with a tentative D call TRBD2 (6 bases). The length of the CDR3 is 14 residues. CDR1 is MGHRA, CDR2 YSYEKL, per germline. Deletions cut 2 bases from V and 2 bases from J, with 9 bases between.

The J gene is TRBJ2-4, the V gene TRBV29-1; the match to TRBD1 covers 9 bases. The CDR3 covers 13 residues. Germline V gives CDR1 SQVTM, CDR2 ANQGSEA. V shed 7 bases and J 1 base; nucleotides not matched to a gene: 2. The CDR3 here is CSEGTGAKNIQYF. In DNA form, the CDR3 reads TGCAGCGAAGGGACAGGGGCCAAAAACATTCAGTACTTC.

J is TRBJ2-1 and V is TRBV29-1; a possible D gene is TRBD2 (6 bases). Germline CDR1 reads SQVTM; CDR2 reads ANQGSEA. The CDR3 contains 14 residues. V dropped 6 bases and J dropped 15 bases, with 27 bases sitting between them. CDR3 loop: CSVTPLRLVQVRFF. As DNA, the CDR3 is TGCAGCGTCACCCCACTACGACTAGTTCAGGTCCGGTTCTTC.

The CDR3: CASSQERIDSGANVLTF. The CDR3, as DNA: TGTGCCAGCAGCCAAGAGAGGATAGACTCTGGGGCCAACGTCCTGACTTTC. The chain carries TRBV4-2 and TRBJ2-6; no firm D call. Germline CDR1 reads LGHNA; CDR2 reads YNFKEQ. Trimming removed 0 bases from V and 0 bases from J, with 9 bases in between. CDR3 length equals 17 residues.

This chain links TRBV9 with TRBJ1-3, with a possible D match to TRBD1 (6 bases). V lost 3 bases and J lost 2, with 12 bases in between. Germline V gene sequence: CDR1 SGDLS, CDR2 YYNGEE. This CDR3 spans 15 amino acids. CDR3 residues: CASSGYRDTGNTIYF. The CDR3 DNA sequence: TGTGCCAGCAGCGGATACAGGGATACTGGAAACACCATATATTTT. The full variable domain, completed using reference TRBV9 and TRBJ1-3, is DSGVTQTPKHLITATGQRVTLRCSPRSGDLSVYWYQQSLDQGLQFLIQYYNGEERAKGNILERFSAQQFPDLHSELNLSSLELGDSALYFCASSGYRDTGNTIYFGEGSWLTVV.

This chain connects TRBV19 to TRBJ2-3; the D is unclear. Germline CDR1 reads LNHDA; CDR2 reads SQIVND (reference sequence). The V and J ends lost 3 bases and 1 base respectively, with 5 bases between them. The CDR3 contains 13 residues. CDR3 bases: TGTGCCAGTAGTATTTTGGGCACAGATACGCAGTATTTT. Amino acid sequence: CASSILGTDTQYF.

The chain uses TRBV19 and TRBJ1-5, with D hard to call. Germline values: CDR1 LNHDA, CDR2 SQIVND (reference sequence). Trimming cost V 1 base and J 5 bases, with 9 bases left between them. The CDR3 consists of 14 residues. The CDR3 loop is CASSIVAGYQPQHF. DNA of the CDR3: TGTGCCAGTAGTATAGTGGCGGGGTATCAGCCCCAGCATTTT. The full variable domain, its missing parts supplied by reference TRBV19 and TRBJ1-5, is DGGITQSPKYLFRKEGQNVTLSCEQNLNHDAMYWYRQDPGQGLRLIYYSQIVNDFQKGDIAEGYSVSREKKESFPLTVTSAQKNPTAFYLCASSIVAGYQPQHFGDGTRLSIL.

The chain is built from TRBV11-2 and TRBJ1-2; maybe TRBD1 (5 bases). The V gene lost 1 base and the J gene lost 8 bases, with 14 bases spanning the gap. The CDR3 loop spans 14 amino acids. CDR1 and CDR2 from the germline V gene are SGHAT and FQNNGV. The CDR3 loop is CASSLAGPLWGYTF. For the CDR3, the DNA is TGTGCCAGCAGCTTAGCAGGGCCTCTATGGGGCTACACCTTC.

This chain connects TRBV30 to TRBJ2-7, with 7 nucleotides matching TRBD2. V gave up 4 bases and J gave up 5 bases; unmatched junction bases: 5. CDR1 and CDR2 from the germline V gene are GTSNPN and SVGIG (reference sequence). The CDR3 is 12 residues long. CDR3 amino acids: CAWNPGGHEQYF. The DNA for the CDR3 is TGTGCCTGGAACCCGGGAGGCCACGAGCAGTACTTC.

In this sample, this clone turned up a few times. The rearrangement uses TRBV29-1 and TRBJ1-2; D remains unclear. Germline values: CDR1 SQVTM, CDR2 ANQGSEA. The CDR3 has 12 residues. V was trimmed by 4 bases and J by 8 bases, leaving 14 bases between them. The CDR3 region is CSVGSGVEGYTF. In nucleotides, the CDR3 is TGCAGCGTTGGGAGTGGGGTAGAGGGCTACACCTTC.

The rearrangement links TRBV9 to TRBJ2-1; no definite D call. Trimming removed 3 bases from V and 5 bases from J, with 12 bases in between. The V gene's germline CDR1 is SGDLS and CDR2 YYNGEE. The CDR3 extends over 14 amino acids. In nucleotides, the CDR3 is TGTGCCAGCAGCGCCCCCTCCCGCCACAATGAGCAGTTCTTC. Translation: CASSAPSRHNEQFF. The complete variable domain, with remaining parts taken from reference TRBV9 and TRBJ2-1, reads DSGVTQTPKHLITATGQRVTLRCSPRSGDLSVYWYQQSLDQGLQFLIQYYNGEERAKGNILERFSAQQFPDLHSELNLSSLELGDSALYFCASSAPSRHNEQFFGPGTRLTVL.

This clone was counted once. The V gene is TRBV5-1, the J gene TRBJ2-7, with 7 nucleotides matching TRBD1. The CDR3 length is 13 residues. Losses at the gene ends were 7 bases for V and 5 bases for J; bases not matched to a gene: 9. The germline CDR1 and CDR2 sequences are SGHRS and YFSETQ. The CDR3 nucleotides are TGCGCCAGCCATCTCAGGGGGACGAACGAGCAGTACTTC. It is translated as CASHLRGTNEQYF.

The rearrangement joins TRBV9 to TRBJ2-1; D is undetermined. The CDR3 runs 15 residues. Trimming removed 4 bases at V and 4 bases at J, with 15 bases between. Germline values: CDR1 SGDLS, CDR2 YYNGEE. The CDR3 nucleotides are TGTGCCAGCAGCCCTCCACCTACAGATTACAATGAGCAGTTCTTC. Protein product: CASSPPPTDYNEQFF.